The source of this T cell receptor beta chain is a study of shared clonotypes between healthy human individuals. This CDR3 comprises 15 residues. The V gene lost 4 bases and the J gene lost 0 bases, with 10 bases spanning the gap. Germline V CDR1 and CDR2: SNHLY, FYNNEI. Produced via immunoSEQ multiplex PCR; TCRdb's table is partial and in-frame only. The sample holds about 2.4 million clones; 93% are singletons and the top ten take 0.36%. This sequence originates from a man aged 18 to 30 in good health. Some clones in this sample may be carry-over from other donors' samples. The chain employs TRBV2 and TRBJ2-1, with a weak D call TRBD2 (6 bases). The sample taken for sequencing was naive CD4+ T cells from PBMCs. Subset defined: CD45RA+ positively selected. The CDR3 is CASSGDFSSYNEQFF. The CDR3 DNA follows: TGTGCCAGCAGTGGGGACTTTAGCTCCTACAATGAGCAGTTCTTC.